This T cell receptor (beta chain) stems from a study of vaccination and CD4 T cells after COVID-19. Study background: Post-diagnosis, post-COVID samples were collected after a median around 97 days, ranging 35 to 161. Collection of post-vaccine samples followed dose two by a median approximately 69 days, spanning a range of 14 to 241. Overlapping SARS-CoV-2, HCoV-NL63, HCoV-OC43 and HCoV-229E spike peptides stimulated the cells.

The Oncomine TCR Beta short-read assay sequenced DNA from cultured CD4+ T cells. TCRdb called the PCR reads again in MiXCR, with one record for every CDR3 protein. Of fewer than 25,000 distinct CDR3 sequences in the sample, around half were seen once. V lost 3 bases, J lost 8 bases, and 21 bases lay in between. This CDR3 has 15 residues. CDR1 DFQATT and CDR2 SNEGSKA come from the germline V gene (reference sequence). Treatment in this sample: roughly 11-day PBMC culture with coronavirus spike peptide pools or control peptides (ViraFEST assay). Comments on this clonotype: Antigen specificity is unknown.

Sample: CD4+ T cells from blood, cultured in vitro. The sequence derives from a human donor who had recovered from COVID-19. J is TRBJ2-3 and V is TRBV20-1; TRBD2 is a possible D gene (6 bases). CDR3 residues: CSARAGPAGIVTQYF. The CDR3 region has the DNA TGCAGTGCTAGGGCGGGGCCCGCTGGGATTGTTACGCAGTATTTT.